The text below deals with one T cell receptor (beta chain). The sample is drawn from a study of regulatory T cells in long-lasting Graves disease. Study overall: Antithyroid drugs had been taken under 3 months by newly diagnosed Graves' patients.

Stated time point: newly diagnosed GD, antithyroid drugs for less than 3 months. PBMCs were the source of the RNA used for TCR sequencing. There are 13 residues in the CDR3. Germline CDR1 and CDR2: LNHDA and SQIVND (reference sequence). V was trimmed by 5 bases and J by 8 bases, leaving 15 bases between them. iRepertoire HTBI primers and Arm-PCR of CDR3 regions built TCR beta libraries. TCRdb re-called the multiplex PCR reads with MiXCR, one entry per CDR3 protein. The sample yields over 200,000 distinct CDR3 sequences, about 18% seen once. This TCR came from a female donor with Graves disease. The source material was peripheral blood mononuclear cells (PBMCs), sampled at new diagnosis, from a patient treated with antithyroid drugs. The chain links TRBV19 to TRBJ1-1; D is ambiguous. The CDR3 region is CASSSKGFAEAFF. Here the CDR3 DNA reads TGTGCCAGTAGTTCCAAGGGTTTTGCCGAAGCTTTCTTT.